The 9 T cell receptor beta chains listed next were all sequenced from one sample in a study of blood T cell repertoires in COVID-19. The method was immunoSEQ multiplex PCR; TCRdb's version includes in-frame clones alone and lacks a portion of them. This table holds 300,000 to 400,000 clones, about 88% found once. Material for sequencing was peripheral blood. These receptors all stem from a woman aged 70-85 years with COVID-19, enrolled during active disease.

This chain uses TRBV27 with TRBJ1-1, with TRBD1 matching 9 bases. The germline gives CDR1 MNHEY, CDR2 SMNVEV (reference sequence). The V and J ends lost 5 bases and 6 bases, in that order; junction bases with no gene match: 7. This CDR3 region has 14 residues. The DNA for the CDR3 is TGTGCCAGCAGTAACACAGGGGGCTTCGCTGAAGCTTTCTTT. Translated: CASSNTGGFAEAFF.

This clone was observed a single time. The V and J genes are TRBV10-2 and TRBJ1-1; 8 bases agree with TRBD1. Germline V gene lookup returns CDR1 WSHSY and CDR2 SAAADI. CDR3 size: 16 residues. Losses at the gene ends were 0 bases for V and 6 bases for J; bases not matched to a gene: 9. The CDR3 nucleotides read TGCGCCAGCAGTGAGTCGAAGGGCAGGGGGCTCGCTGAAGCTTTCTTT. It translates to CASSESKGRGLAEAFF.

The V gene is TRBV4-1, the J gene TRBJ2-6, with D possibly TRBD2 on 6 matching bases. V lost 0 bases, J lost 2 bases, and 14 bases lay in between. The CDR3 length is 18 residues. Germline V gene lookup returns CDR1 MGHRA and CDR2 YSYEKL. The CDR3 reads CASSQDWGVGTGANVLTF. For the CDR3, the DNA is TGCGCCAGCAGCCAAGATTGGGGGGTGGGGACTGGGGCCAACGTCCTGACTTTC.

This clone was counted once. This rearrangement joins TRBV7-9 to TRBJ2-7; D might be TRBD2 (5 bases). Trimming removed 6 bases at V and 6 bases at J, with 18 bases between. Per germline, CDR1 SEHNR and CDR2 FQNEAQ (reference sequence). CDR3 length: 14 residues. The CDR3 region has the DNA TGTGCCAGCAGTCAAGGGAGTCTCATTGGCGAGCAGTACTTC. Amino acid sequence: CASSQGSLIGEQYF.

The J gene is TRBJ1-1, the V gene TRBV11-1; D is possibly TRBD1 (5 bases). The CDR3 has 13 amino acids. V was pared by 1 base and J by 5 bases, with 8 bases between. CDR1 and CDR2 from the germline V gene are SGHAT and FQDESV (reference sequence). This CDR3 reads CASSLVRGTEAFF. The DNA for the CDR3 is TGTGCCAGCAGCTTAGTTCGGGGGACTGAAGCTTTCTTT.

The rearrangement joins TRBV7-2 to TRBJ2-7; 9 positions match TRBD1. Germline values: CDR1 SGHTA, CDR2 FQGNSA. The CDR3 contains 16 residues. With 4 bases clipped from V and 5 bases from J, the junction kept 12 bases outside the gene matches. The CDR3 coding sequence is TGTGCCAGCAGCTCACCCCGGGACAGGGAGGGTAACGAGCAGTACTTC. Amino acids: CASSSPRDREGNEQYF. Complete variable domain (other parts from reference TRBV7-2 and TRBJ2-7): GAGVSQSPSNKVTEKGKDVELRCDPISGHTALYWYRQSLGQGLEFLIYFQGNSAPDKSGLPSDRFSAERTGGSVSTLTIQRTQQEDSAVYLCASSSPRDREGNEQYFGPGTRLTVT.

CDR3 in amino acids: CASEQGPEAFF. Written as DNA, the CDR3 is TGTGCCAGTGAACAGGGACCGGAAGCTTTCTTT. This rearrangement joins TRBV9 to TRBJ1-1; possibly TRBD1 for D (6 bases). CDR1 and CDR2 from the germline V gene are SGDLS and YYNGEE. This CDR3 spans 11 amino acids. V lost 8 bases and J 8 bases, leaving 13 bases between the germline ends.

V usage is TRBV11-2 and J usage is TRBJ2-2, with 7 bases aligning to TRBD2. With 8 bases clipped from V and 5 bases from J, the junction kept 11 bases outside the gene matches. Germline V gene sequence: CDR1 SGHAT, CDR2 FQNNGV. CDR3 length: 15 residues. The CDR3 nucleotides read TGTGCCAGCCGCCCCGGGAGAGCGGGGACCGGGGAGCTGTTTTTT. This encodes CASRPGRAGTGELFF.

Only a few counts were recorded for this clone. Sequence at one end of the junction differs from germline and may be a read error. This chain uses TRBV10-3 with TRBJ2-7, with TRBD1 matching over 8 bases. This CDR3 is 13 amino acids long. Germline CDR1 is ENHRY and CDR2 is SYGVKD. The CDR3: CAITEDRAGEQYF. Written as DNA, the CDR3 is TGTGCCATCACTGAGGACAGGGCCGGCGAGCAGTACTTC.